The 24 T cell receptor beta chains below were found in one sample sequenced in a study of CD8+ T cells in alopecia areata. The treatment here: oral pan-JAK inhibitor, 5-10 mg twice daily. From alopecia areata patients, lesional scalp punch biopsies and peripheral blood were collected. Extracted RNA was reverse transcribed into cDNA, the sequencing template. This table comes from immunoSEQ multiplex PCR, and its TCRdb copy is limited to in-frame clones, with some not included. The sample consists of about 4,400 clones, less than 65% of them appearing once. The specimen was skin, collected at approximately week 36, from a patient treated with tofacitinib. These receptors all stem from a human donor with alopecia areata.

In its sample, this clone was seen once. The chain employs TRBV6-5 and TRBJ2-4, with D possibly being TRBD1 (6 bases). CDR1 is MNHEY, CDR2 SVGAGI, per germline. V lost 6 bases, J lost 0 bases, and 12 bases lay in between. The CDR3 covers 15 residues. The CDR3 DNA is TGTGCCAGCAGGAACAGGGAGTTAGCCAAAAACATTCAGTACTTC. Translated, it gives CASRNRELAKNIQYF.

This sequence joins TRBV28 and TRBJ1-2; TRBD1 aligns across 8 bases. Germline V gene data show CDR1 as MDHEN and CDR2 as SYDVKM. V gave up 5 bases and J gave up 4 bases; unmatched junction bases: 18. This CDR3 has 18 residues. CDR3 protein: CASSLEIGARGLPYGYTF. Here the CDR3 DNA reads TGTGCCAGCAGTCTGGAGATCGGGGCCAGGGGGCTCCCCTATGGCTACACCTTC.

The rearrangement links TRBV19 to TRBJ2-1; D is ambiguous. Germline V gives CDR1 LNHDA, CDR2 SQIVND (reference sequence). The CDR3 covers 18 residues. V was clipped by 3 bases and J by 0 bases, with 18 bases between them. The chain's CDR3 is CASSIAPPGGSSYNEQFF. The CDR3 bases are TGTGCCAGTAGTATTGCCCCGCCGGGCGGTAGCTCCTACAATGAGCAGTTCTTC. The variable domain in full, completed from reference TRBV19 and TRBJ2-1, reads DGGITQSPKYLFRKEGQNVTLSCEQNLNHDAMYWYRQDPGQGLRLIYYSQIVNDFQKGDIAEGYSVSREKKESFPLTVTSAQKNPTAFYLCASSIAPPGGSSYNEQFFGPGTRLTVL.

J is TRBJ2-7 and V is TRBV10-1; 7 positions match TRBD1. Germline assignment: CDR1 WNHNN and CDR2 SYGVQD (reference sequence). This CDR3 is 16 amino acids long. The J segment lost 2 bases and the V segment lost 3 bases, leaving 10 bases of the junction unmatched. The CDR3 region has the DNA TGCGCCAGCAGTGACCGACCGGGACAGTCAACCTACGAGCAGTACTTC. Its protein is CASSDRPGQSTYEQYF.

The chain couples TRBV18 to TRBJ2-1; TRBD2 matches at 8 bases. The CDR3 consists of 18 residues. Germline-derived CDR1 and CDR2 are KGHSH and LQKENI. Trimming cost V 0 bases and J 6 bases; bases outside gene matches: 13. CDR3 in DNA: TGTGCCAGCTCACCACCTCGGTTTCAGGCTAGCGGGTTCAATGAGCAGTTCTTC. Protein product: CASSPPRFQASGFNEQFF.

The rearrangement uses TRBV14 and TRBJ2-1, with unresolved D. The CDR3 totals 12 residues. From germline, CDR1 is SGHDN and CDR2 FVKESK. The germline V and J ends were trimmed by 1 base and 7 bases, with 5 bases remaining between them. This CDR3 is CASSQAWNEQFF. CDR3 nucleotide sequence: TGTGCCAGCAGCCAAGCTTGGAATGAGCAGTTCTTC.

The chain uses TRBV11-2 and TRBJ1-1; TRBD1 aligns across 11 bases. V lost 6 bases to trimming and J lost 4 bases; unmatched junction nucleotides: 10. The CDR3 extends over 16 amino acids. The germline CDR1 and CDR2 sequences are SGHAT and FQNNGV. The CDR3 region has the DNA TGTGCCAGCAGGCGGGGACAGGGGGGTTCGGCCACTGAAGCTTTCTTT. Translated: CASRRGQGGSATEAFF.

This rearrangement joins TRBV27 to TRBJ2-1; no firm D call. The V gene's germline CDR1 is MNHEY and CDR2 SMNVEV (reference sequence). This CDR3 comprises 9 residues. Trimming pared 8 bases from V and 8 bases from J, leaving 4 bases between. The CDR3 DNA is TGTGCCAGCGGATATGAGCAGTTCTTC. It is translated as CASGYEQFF.

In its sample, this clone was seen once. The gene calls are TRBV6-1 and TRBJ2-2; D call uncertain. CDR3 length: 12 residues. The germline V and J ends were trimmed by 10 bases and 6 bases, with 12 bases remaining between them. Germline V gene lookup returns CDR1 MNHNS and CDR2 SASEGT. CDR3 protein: CANNSWAGELFF. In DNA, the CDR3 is TGTGCCAACAATTCTTGGGCCGGGGAGCTGTTTTTT.

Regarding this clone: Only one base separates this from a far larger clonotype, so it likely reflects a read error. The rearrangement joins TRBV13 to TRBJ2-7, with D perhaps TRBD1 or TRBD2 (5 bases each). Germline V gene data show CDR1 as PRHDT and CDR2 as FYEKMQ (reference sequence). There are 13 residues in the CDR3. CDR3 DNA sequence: TGCGCCAGCAGCCACGGGACGGACTACGAGCAGTACTTC. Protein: CASSHGTDYEQYF.

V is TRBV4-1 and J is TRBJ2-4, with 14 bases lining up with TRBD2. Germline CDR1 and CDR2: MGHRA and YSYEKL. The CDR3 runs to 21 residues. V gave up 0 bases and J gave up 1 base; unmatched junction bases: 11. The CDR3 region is CASSQDPGLGTSGSAKNIQYF. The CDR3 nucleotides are TGCGCCAGCAGCCAAGATCCAGGCCTTGGGACTAGCGGGAGTGCCAAAAACATTCAGTACTTC.

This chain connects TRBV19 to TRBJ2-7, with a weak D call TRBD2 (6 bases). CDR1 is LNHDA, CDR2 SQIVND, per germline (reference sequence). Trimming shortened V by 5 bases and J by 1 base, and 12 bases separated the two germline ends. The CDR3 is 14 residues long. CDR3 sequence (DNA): TGTGCCAGTAGTTCGGGACTGTCATCCTACGAGCAGTACTTC. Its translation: CASSSGLSSYEQYF.

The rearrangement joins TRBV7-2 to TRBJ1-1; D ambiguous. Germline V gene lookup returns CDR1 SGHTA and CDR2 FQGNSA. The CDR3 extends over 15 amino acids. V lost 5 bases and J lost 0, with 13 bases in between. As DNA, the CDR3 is TGTGCCAGCAGCCCCGATTATGGGATGAACACTGAAGCTTTCTTT. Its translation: CASSPDYGMNTEAFF.

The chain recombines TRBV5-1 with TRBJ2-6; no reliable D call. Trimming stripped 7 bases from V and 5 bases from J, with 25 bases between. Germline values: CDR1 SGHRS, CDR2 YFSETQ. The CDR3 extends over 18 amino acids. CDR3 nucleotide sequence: TGCGCCAGCTTATTTTCATCGGTTTCACAAAGTCGGGCCAACGTCCTGACTTTC. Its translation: CASLFSSVSQSRANVLTF.

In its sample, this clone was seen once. The CDR3 DNA sequence: TGTGCCAGCAGTTACTTATCAGGGGCCTACGAGCAGTACTTC. Translated, it gives CASSYLSGAYEQYF. The V call is TRBV6-5, the J call TRBJ2-7; tentative D call: TRBD1 (6 bases). Germline CDR1 reads MNHEY; CDR2 reads SVGAGI. This CDR3 is built from 14 residues. Trimming cost V 1 base and J 2 bases, with 9 bases left between them.

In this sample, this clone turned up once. Here the CDR3 DNA reads TGTGCCAGCAGCTTTAGCGGGAGGGCCATCTACAATGAGCAGTTCTTC. This encodes CASSFSGRAIYNEQFF. The chain combines TRBV7-2 with TRBJ2-1, with TRBD2 identical over 11 bases. The CDR3 extends over 16 amino acids. Trimming at V came to 3 bases and at J to 3 bases, leaving 4 bases not matched to a gene. Germline V lookup: CDR1 SGHTA, CDR2 FQGNSA.

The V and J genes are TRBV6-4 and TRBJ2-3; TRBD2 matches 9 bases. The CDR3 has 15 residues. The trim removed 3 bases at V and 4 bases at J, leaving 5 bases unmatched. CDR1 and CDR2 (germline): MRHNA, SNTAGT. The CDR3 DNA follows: TGTGCCAGCAGTGAGAGTAGCGGGAGCCCAGATACGCAGTATTTT. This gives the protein CASSESSGSPDTQYF.

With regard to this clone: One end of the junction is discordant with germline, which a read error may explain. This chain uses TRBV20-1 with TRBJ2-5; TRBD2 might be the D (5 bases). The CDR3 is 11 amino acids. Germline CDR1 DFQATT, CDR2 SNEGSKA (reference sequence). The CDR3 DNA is TGTGTAGCCAACTGGAGGGAGACCCAGTACTTC. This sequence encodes CVANWRETQYF.

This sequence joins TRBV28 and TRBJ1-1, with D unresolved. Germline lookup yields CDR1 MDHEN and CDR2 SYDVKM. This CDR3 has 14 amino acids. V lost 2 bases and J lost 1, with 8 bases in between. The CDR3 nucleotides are TGTGCCAGCAGTTTAGGTCACAGGAACACTGAAGCTTTCTTT. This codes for CASSLGHRNTEAFF.

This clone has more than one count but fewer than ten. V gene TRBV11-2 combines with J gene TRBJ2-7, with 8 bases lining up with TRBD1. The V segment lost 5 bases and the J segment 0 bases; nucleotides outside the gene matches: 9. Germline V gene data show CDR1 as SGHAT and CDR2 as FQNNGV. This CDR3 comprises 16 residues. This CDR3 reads CASSLRQGIISYEQYF. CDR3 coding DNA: TGTGCCAGCAGCCTCCGACAGGGGATAATCTCCTACGAGCAGTACTTC.

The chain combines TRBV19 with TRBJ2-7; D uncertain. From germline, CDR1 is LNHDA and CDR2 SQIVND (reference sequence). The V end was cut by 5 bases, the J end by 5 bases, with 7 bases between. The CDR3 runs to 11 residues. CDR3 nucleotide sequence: TGTGCCAGTAGTTCCCGGAACGAGCAGTACTTC. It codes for CASSSRNEQYF.

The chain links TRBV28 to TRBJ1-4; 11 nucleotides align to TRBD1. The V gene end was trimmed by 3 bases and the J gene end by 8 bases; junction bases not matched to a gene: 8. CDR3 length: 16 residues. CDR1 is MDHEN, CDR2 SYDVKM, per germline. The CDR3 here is CASSFVPGQGDEKLFF. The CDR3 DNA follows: TGTGCCAGCAGTTTTGTTCCGGGACAGGGGGACGAAAAACTGTTTTTT. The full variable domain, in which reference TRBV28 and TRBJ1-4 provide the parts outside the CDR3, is DVKVTQSSRYLVKRTGEKVFLECVQDMDHENMFWYRQDPGLGLRLIYFSYDVKMKEKGDIPEGYSVSREKKERFSLILESASTNQTSMYLCASSFVPGQGDEKLFFGSGTQLSVL.

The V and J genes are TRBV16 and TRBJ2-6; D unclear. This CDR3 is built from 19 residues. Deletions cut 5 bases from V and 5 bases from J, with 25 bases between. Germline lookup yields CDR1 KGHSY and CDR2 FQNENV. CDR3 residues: CASSRLRVVKQSRANVLTF. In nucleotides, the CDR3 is TGTGCCAGCAGCAGATTAAGGGTCGTTAAACAAAGTCGGGCCAACGTCCTGACTTTC.

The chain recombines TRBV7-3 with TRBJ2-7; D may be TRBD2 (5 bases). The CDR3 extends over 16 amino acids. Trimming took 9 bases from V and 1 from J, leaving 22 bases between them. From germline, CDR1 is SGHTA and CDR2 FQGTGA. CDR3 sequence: CARGGLPPPESYEQYF. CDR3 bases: TGTGCCAGAGGAGGCTTACCCCCTCCAGAGTCCTACGAGCAGTACTTC.